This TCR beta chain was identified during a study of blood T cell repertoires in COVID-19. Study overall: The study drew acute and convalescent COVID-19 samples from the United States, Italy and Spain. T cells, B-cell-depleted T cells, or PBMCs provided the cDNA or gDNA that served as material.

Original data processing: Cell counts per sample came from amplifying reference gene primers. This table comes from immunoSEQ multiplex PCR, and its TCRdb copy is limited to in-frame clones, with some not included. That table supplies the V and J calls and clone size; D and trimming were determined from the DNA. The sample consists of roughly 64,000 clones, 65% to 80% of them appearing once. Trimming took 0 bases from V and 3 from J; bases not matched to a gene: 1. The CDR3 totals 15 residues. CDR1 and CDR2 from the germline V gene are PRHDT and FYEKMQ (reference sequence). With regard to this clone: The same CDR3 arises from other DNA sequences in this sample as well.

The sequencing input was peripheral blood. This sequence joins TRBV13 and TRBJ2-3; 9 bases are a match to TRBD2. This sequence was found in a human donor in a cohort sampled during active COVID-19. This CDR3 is CASSLGLAGTDTQYF. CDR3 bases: TGTGCCAGCAGCTTAGGTCTAGCGGGGACAGATACGCAGTATTTT.